The source of this T cell receptor beta chain is a study of blood T cell repertoires in COVID-19. Across the whole study: There were acute and convalescent COVID-19 samples, and they came from the United States, Italy and Spain. The cDNA or gDNA used as material had been derived from T cells, B-cell-depleted T cells, or PBMCs.

As originally analysed: From reference gene primer amplification, estimates of nucleated cell counts were derived. Data came from immunoSEQ multiplex PCR; TCRdb stores just in-frame clones and leaves some out. V and J calls and clone size follow that table, whereas D and trimming were derived from the DNA. The sample carries 120,000 or so clones, 60% to 80% recorded once. The sequenced sample consisted of peripheral blood. This receptor was taken from a woman aged 80 or over with active or convalescent COVID-19.

CDR3: CASSSSTGFTGELFF. In nucleotides, the CDR3 is TGTGCCAGCAGCTCGAGTACAGGGTTCACCGGGGAGCTGTTTTTT. The chain uses TRBV5-8 and TRBJ2-2; possibly TRBD1 for D (6 bases). The CDR3 runs to 15 residues. The germline CDR1 and CDR2 sequences are SGHTS and YDEGEE. The V gene lost 3 bases and the J gene lost 4 bases, with 13 bases spanning the gap.